This T cell receptor beta chain was identified in a study of cytomegalovirus exposure and HLA in healthy donors. Generated by immunoSEQ multiplex PCR, the TCRdb table keeps only in-frame clones and is missing some. This table holds about 170,000 clones, roughly nine tenths found once. Concerning this clone: Its antigen is unknown.

Regarding the study as a whole: The study listed some 160 cytomegalovirus-associated TCR beta chains.

Looked up from germline, CDR1 is KGHSH and CDR2 is LQKENI. Trimming cost V 5 bases and J 4 bases; bases outside gene matches: 7. This CDR3 has 14 amino acids. The genes are TRBV18 and TRBJ1-1, with 7 bases identical to TRBD1. This TCR was sampled from a woman aged 18-29 years in good health and CMV-seropositive. Sample: PBMCs. The CDR3 nucleotides are TGTGCCAGCTCAAAAGACAGGGATATCACTGAAGCTTTCTTT. It yields the protein CASSKDRDITEAFF.